Listed here are 27 T cell receptor beta chains from one sample, sequenced in a study of T cell responses to AZD1222 COVID-19 vaccine. The assay was immunoSEQ multiplex PCR, and TCRdb's table has in-frame clones only and misses some. The sample carries fewer than 75,000 clones, around nine tenths recorded once. This material consisted of peripheral blood, taken 28 days after the second dose of the MenACWY control vaccine. Receptor source: an adult who received the MenACWY meningococcal vaccine as a control.

This chain uses TRBV19 with TRBJ1-4; D gene unclear. Deletions cut 6 bases from V and 8 bases from J, with 16 bases between. CDR3 length: 14 residues. Germline-derived CDR1 and CDR2 are LNHDA and SQIVND (reference sequence). CDR3 loop: CASRHRTATEKLFF. The CDR3 DNA sequence: TGTGCCAGTAGACACCGGACCGCCACGGAAAAACTGTTTTTT.

V and J are TRBV5-1 and TRBJ1-2, with a weak D call TRBD1 (5 bases). Germline V gene lookup returns CDR1 SGHRS and CDR2 YFSETQ. This CDR3 comprises 13 residues. V was trimmed by 0 bases and J by 6 bases, leaving 9 bases between them. The CDR3 DNA follows: TGCGCCAGCAGCTTGGATCTAGGGGATGGCTACACCTTC. Translation gives CASSLDLGDGYTF. Full variable domain (missing parts from reference TRBV5-1 and TRBJ1-2): KAGVTQTPRYLIKTRGQQVTLSCSPISGHRSVSWYQQTPGQGLQFLFEYFSETQRNKGNFPGRFSGRQFSNSRSEMNVSTLELGDSALYLCASSLDLGDGYTFGSGTRLTVV.

The rearrangement joins TRBV5-1 to TRBJ2-1; D uncertain. The V end lost 0 bases, the J end lost 7 bases, and 17 bases lay between the germline ends. The CDR3 consists of 16 residues. Per germline, CDR1 SGHRS and CDR2 YFSETQ. As DNA, the CDR3 is TGCGCCAGCAGCTTGGAGTCACCAAGAGGACGGAATGAGCAGTTCTTC. This gives the protein CASSLESPRGRNEQFF.

The chain joins TRBV10-3 to TRBJ1-1; the D gene is possibly TRBD1 (5 bases). Germline V lookup: CDR1 ENHRY, CDR2 SYGVKD. The CDR3 loop spans 12 amino acids. V was clipped by 3 bases and J by 6 bases, with 8 bases between them. The DNA of the CDR3 is TGTGCCATCAGTGAAGGGGCAGCTGAAGCTTTCTTT. Its translation is CAISEGAAEAFF.

The rearrangement uses TRBV28 and TRBJ2-3; unclear D gene. In germline, CDR1 is MDHEN, CDR2 SYDVKM. This CDR3 has 13 amino acids. Trimming took off 5 bases at V and 2 bases at J, with 8 bases between the two ends. The CDR3 sequence is CASSRHPTDTQYF. Written as DNA, the CDR3 is TGTGCCAGCAGTCGACATCCCACAGATACGCAGTATTTT.

The chain carries TRBV20-1 and TRBJ2-7; TRBD2 matches 8 bases. CDR1 is DFQATT, CDR2 SNEGSKA, per germline (reference sequence). The CDR3 contains 15 residues. With V trimmed by 3 bases and J by 0 bases, 7 bases remained unmatched. The CDR3 here is CSASPAGGGSYEQYF. The CDR3 DNA sequence: TGCAGTGCTAGTCCGGCCGGGGGGGGCTCCTACGAGCAGTACTTC.

The chain links TRBV7-9 to TRBJ2-7; 10 bases line up with TRBD2. Germline V lookup: CDR1 SEHNR, CDR2 FQNEAQ (reference sequence). The CDR3 is 14 residues long. With 6 bases clipped from V and 5 bases from J, the junction kept 7 bases outside the gene matches. This CDR3 reads CASRPLAGRHEQYF. The CDR3 coding sequence is TGTGCCAGCAGGCCACTAGCGGGGAGGCACGAGCAGTACTTC. Looking up the rest from reference TRBV7-9 and TRBJ2-7 gives the full variable domain: DTGVSQNPRHKITKRGQNVTFRCDPISEHNRLYWYRQTLGQGPEFLTYFQNEAQLEKSRLLSDRFSAERPKGSFSTLEIQRTEQGDSAMYLCASRPLAGRHEQYFGPGTRLTVT.

The chain is built from TRBV7-8 and TRBJ2-2; TRBD1 matches at 7 bases. Losses at the gene ends were 5 bases for V and 7 bases for J; bases not matched to a gene: 19. Germline V CDR1 and CDR2: SGHVS, FQNEAQ. The CDR3 is made up of 18 amino acids. The CDR3: CASSEKPSSAGGIGELFF. The CDR3 DNA sequence: TGTGCCAGCAGCGAAAAACCCTCCTCTGCAGGGGGAATCGGGGAGCTGTTTTTT.

The chain couples TRBV5-1 to TRBJ1-1, with D unresolved. Trimming took 1 base from V and 1 from J, leaving 11 bases between them. This CDR3 has 15 residues. Per the germline V gene, CDR1 is SGHRS and CDR2 is YFSETQ. DNA for the CDR3: TGCGCCAGCAGCTTGCGCCCGGCCGGGAACACTGAAGCTTTCTTT. This codes for CASSLRPAGNTEAFF.

In this sample, this clone turned up once. The V gene is TRBV2, the J gene TRBJ2-7, with 9 bases fitting TRBD2. The CDR3 covers 14 residues. The trim removed 8 bases at V and 4 bases at J, leaving 9 bases unmatched. The V gene's germline CDR1 is SNHLY and CDR2 FYNNEI. The CDR3 here is CASQRPAGGYEQYF. For the CDR3, the DNA is TGTGCCAGCCAACGTCCAGCGGGAGGATACGAGCAGTACTTC.

The V call is TRBV12-3 or TRBV12-4, the J call TRBJ1-5; D uncertain. This CDR3 region has 12 residues. V gave up 3 bases and J gave up 6 bases, with 6 bases separating them. The CDR3 sequence: CASSFTTQPQHF. The CDR3 bases are TGTGCCAGCAGTTTTACCACTCAGCCCCAGCATTTT.

V gene TRBV6-1 combines with J gene TRBJ1-1; D call uncertain. Trimming removed 1 base from V and 4 bases from J, with 1 base in between. Germline assignment: CDR1 MNHNS and CDR2 SASEGT. This CDR3 is 11 amino acids long. CDR3 sequence: CASSEGTEAFF. DNA of the CDR3: TGTGCCAGCAGTGAAGGCACTGAAGCTTTCTTT.

The DNA of the CDR3 is TGTGCCAGTAGAACTCGGGACAGGGAGGGATCACCCCTCCACTTT. Translation gives CASRTRDREGSPLHF. The chain joins TRBV19 to TRBJ1-6; 9 positions match TRBD1. Germline V CDR1 and CDR2: LNHDA, SQIVND (reference sequence). The CDR3 consists of 15 residues. V lost 6 bases and J lost 10; bases outside the gene matches: 10.

V and J are TRBV7-9 and TRBJ2-4; unclear D gene. The V end lost 6 bases, the J end lost 6 bases, and 6 bases lay between the germline ends. This CDR3 spans 11 amino acids. The germline V gene has CDR1 SEHNR and CDR2 FQNEAQ (reference sequence). CDR3: CASSESNIQYF. The DNA of the CDR3 is TGTGCCAGCAGTGAATCAAACATTCAGTACTTC.

The CDR3 here is CASSGTGGSAFF. The CDR3 nucleotides are TGTGCCAGCAGCGGGACAGGAGGGTCAGCTTTCTTT. The gene calls are TRBV7-9 and TRBJ1-1, with 8 positions matching TRBD1. Germline V gene lookup returns CDR1 SEHNR and CDR2 FQNEAQ (reference sequence). The CDR3 is 12 residues long. V lost 5 bases and J lost 10; bases outside the gene matches: 6.

The chain links TRBV15 to TRBJ2-1, with TRBD2 identical over 10 bases. V lost 0 bases and J lost 5; bases outside the gene matches: 7. This CDR3 is built from 17 residues. The germline CDR1 and CDR2 sequences are LNHNV and YYDKDF (reference sequence). CDR3 sequence reads: CATSRDPLAGRNNEQFF. CDR3 in DNA: TGTGCCACCAGCAGAGATCCACTAGCGGGACGGAACAATGAGCAGTTCTTC.

V usage is TRBV6-5 and J usage is TRBJ2-1; D unresolved. This CDR3 spans 12 amino acids. The germline V and J ends were trimmed by 10 bases and 5 bases, with 12 bases remaining between them. In germline, CDR1 is MNHEY, CDR2 SVGAGI. The CDR3 sequence: CATENFDNEQFF. The CDR3 coding sequence is TGTGCCACCGAAAACTTCGACAATGAGCAGTTCTTC.

The chain links TRBV5-6 to TRBJ2-1; D is perhaps TRBD1 or TRBD2 (6 bases each). V lost 6 bases to trimming and J lost 7 bases, with 17 bases between them. The CDR3 has 14 amino acids. Germline CDR1 reads SGHDT; CDR2 reads YYEEEE. The CDR3 sequence: CASTRGRSGNEQFF. CDR3 sequence (DNA): TGTGCCAGCACCCGGGGGCGCTCCGGGAATGAGCAGTTCTTC.

The chain is built from TRBV6-6 and TRBJ2-7; 7 nucleotides match TRBD2. Trimming cost V 8 bases and J 7 bases; bases outside gene matches: 2. There are 10 residues in the CDR3. Germline V gives CDR1 MNHNY, CDR2 SVGAGI (reference sequence). The DNA for the CDR3 is TGTGCCAGCGGGGGGGATGAGCAGTACTTC. Translating it yields CASGGDEQYF.

The chain links TRBV5-1 to TRBJ2-2; 7 positions agree with TRBD1. The germline V gene encodes CDR1 SGHRS and CDR2 YFSETQ. The CDR3 runs 15 residues. V lost 4 bases, J lost 5 bases, and 8 bases stayed unmatched. CDR3 sequence: CASSLTGKNTGELFF. Here the CDR3 DNA reads TGCGCCAGCAGCCTGACAGGGAAAAATACCGGGGAGCTGTTTTTT.

This chain uses TRBV24-1 with TRBJ1-5; the D is unclear. Germline V lookup: CDR1 KGHDR, CDR2 SFDVKD. The CDR3 is made up of 14 amino acids. Trimming took 3 bases from V and 4 from J, leaving 9 bases between them. The CDR3 protein is CATSDLTTNQPQHF. CDR3 sequence (DNA): TGTGCCACCAGTGATCTGACCACGAATCAGCCCCAGCATTTT.

The chain employs TRBV3-1 (or the pseudogene TRBV3-2) and TRBJ1-1; D is unclear. Trimming removed 6 bases at V and 0 bases at J, with 14 bases between. From germline, CDR1 is LGHDT and CDR2 YNNKEL (reference sequence). The CDR3 has 15 amino acids. CDR3 sequence: CASSRTASMNTEAFF. The CDR3 nucleotides read TGTGCCAGCAGTAGGACGGCCAGTATGAACACTGAAGCTTTCTTT.

The chain couples TRBV6-5 to TRBJ2-3; D possibly uses TRBD1 or TRBD2 (5 bases each). Trimming shortened V by 7 bases and J by 3 bases, and 14 bases separated the two germline ends. Germline V gives CDR1 MNHEY, CDR2 SVGAGI. The CDR3 sequence is 14 residues long. CDR3 nucleotide sequence: TGTGCCAGCAAGGCAGGGTCGGGGACAGATACGCAGTATTTT. Protein product: CASKAGSGTDTQYF.

In DNA form, the CDR3 reads TGTGCCTGGAGTCCGGGGTCCAGGGGGGAGACCCAGTACTTC. It codes for CAWSPGSRGETQYF. This chain uses TRBV30 with TRBJ2-5; 7 nucleotides match TRBD1. The V gene's germline CDR1 is GTSNPN and CDR2 SVGIG (reference sequence). J lost 5 bases, V lost 2 bases, and 8 bases had no gene match. This CDR3 has 14 residues.

The chain has TRBV19 and TRBJ1-1; D call uncertain. CDR1 and CDR2 from the germline V gene are LNHDA and SQIVND (reference sequence). Trimming shortened V by 11 bases and J by 4 bases, and 17 bases separated the two germline ends. The CDR3 consists of 13 residues. CDR3 nucleotide sequence: TGTGCCTCCACGTTCGGGGTGGGCACTGAAGCTTTCTTT. Translation: CASTFGVGTEAFF.

This clone was seen more than once but under ten times. The J gene is TRBJ2-5, the V gene TRBV7-3, with D perhaps being TRBD1 or TRBD2 (6 bases each). CDR3 size: 16 residues. V gave up 4 bases and J gave up 4 bases, with 19 bases separating them. From germline, CDR1 is SGHTA and CDR2 FQGTGA. The CDR3 DNA reads as TGTGCCAGCAGCTCCTCCTCGGGGGCCGGGAGAGAGACCCAGTACTTC. Encoded protein: CASSSSSGAGRETQYF.

This chain links TRBV9 with TRBJ2-2, with unresolved D. This CDR3 spans 14 amino acids. Germline V CDR1 and CDR2: SGDLS, YYNGEE. V shed 6 bases and J shed 4 bases, with 13 bases lying between them. This CDR3 reads CASTKDQVTGELFF. CDR3 nucleotides: TGTGCCAGCACTAAGGATCAGGTCACCGGGGAGCTGTTTTTT.